The source of this T cell receptor (beta chain) is a study of T cells in Graves' hyperthyroidism and ophthalmopathy. Overall study: Any treatment followed the collection of peripheral blood at initial diagnosis.

TCR beta CDR3 regions were amplified from RNA transcripts. RT-PCR in the first round (using the HTBI primer set) targeted the TCR CDR3. In TCRdb, the multiplex PCR reads were re-called with MiXCR into one record per CDR3 protein. Of 250,000 to 300,000 distinct CDR3 sequences in the sample, about an eighth are singletons; the top ten hold around 7.9%. V was shortened by 4 bases and J by 5 bases, with 20 bases between the two germline ends. This CDR3 comprises 16 residues. Germline V gene sequence: CDR1 MNHEY, CDR2 SVGEGT. Ten or more counts support this clonotype. Its antigen is undetermined. Study-wide findings and caveats: The model anticipated ophthalmopathy a median around six months pre-onset.

The chain joins TRBV6-2 or TRBV6-3 to TRBJ2-5, with D possibly matching TRBD1 (6 bases). The sequencing input was blood. This receptor was taken from a woman in her twenties or thirties with Graves' hyperthyroidism that later progressed to Graves' ophthalmopathy. Written as DNA, the CDR3 is TGTGCCAGCAGTTGGGACCGGGACACTCTGAGGGAGACCCAGTACTTC. Encoded protein: CASSWDRDTLRETQYF.